This T cell receptor beta chain was documented in a study of blood T cells in healthy people across ages. Across the study: Capture by template switching was about one barcoded beta molecule per two T cells. Whole-study findings and limits: No one knew whether donors had CMV, which possibly confounded expanded clonotype changes.

PBMCs, at least 6.5 million per sample, were isolated. As concerns this clonotype: Antigen: not known.

For the second PCR, which ran for about 6 to 11 cycles, a sample-barcoded 5' primer and a J-beta primer mix were used. TCRdb re-called the 5' RACE reads with MiXCR, one entry per CDR3 protein. The sample has 950,000 to 1,200,000 distinct CDR3 sequences; 35% to 40% are singletons. Between the trimmed V and J ends, which lost 6 bases and 8 bases, there was a span of 16 bases. The CDR3 has 14 residues. The J gene is TRBJ1-4, the V gene TRBV12-3 or TRBV12-4, with D tentatively TRBD1 (5 bases). Material: blood. This sequence originates from a man younger than 35 in good health. CDR3 protein: CASRSGRVGEKLFF. The CDR3 bases are TGTGCCAGCAGAAGCGGCAGGGTTGGCGAAAAACTGTTTTTT.